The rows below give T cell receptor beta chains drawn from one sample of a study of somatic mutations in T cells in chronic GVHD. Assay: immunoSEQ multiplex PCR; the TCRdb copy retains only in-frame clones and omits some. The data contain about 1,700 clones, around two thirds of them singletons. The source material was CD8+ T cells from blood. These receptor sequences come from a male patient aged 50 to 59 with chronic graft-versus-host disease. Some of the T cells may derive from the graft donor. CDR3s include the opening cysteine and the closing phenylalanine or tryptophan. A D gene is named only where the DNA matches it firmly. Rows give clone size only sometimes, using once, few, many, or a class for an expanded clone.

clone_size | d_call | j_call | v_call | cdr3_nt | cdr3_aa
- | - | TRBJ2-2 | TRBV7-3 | TGTGCCAGCAGCGCAGCGGTCGGGGAGCTGTTTTTT | CASSAAVGELFF
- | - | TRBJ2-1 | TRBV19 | TGTGCCAGTACCATGGGGGCAGCCAGGTCCTACAATGAGCAGTTCTTC | CASTMGAARSYNEQFF
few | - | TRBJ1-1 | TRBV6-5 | TGTGCCAGCAGTCCCTCGGGACACGGGACTGAAGCTTTCTTT | CASSPSGHGTEAFF
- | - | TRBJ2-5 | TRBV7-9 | TGTGCCAGCAGCTTAGAGCCCTCTAAAGAGACCCAGTACTTC | CASSLEPSKETQYF
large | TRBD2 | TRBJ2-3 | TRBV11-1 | TGTGCCAGCAGCTTACAGCGGGGCCGCACAGATACGCAGTATTTT | CASSLQRGRTDTQYF
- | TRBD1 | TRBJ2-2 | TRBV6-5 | TGTGCCAGCTGGCGAGGACAGGGTTTCCCCGGGGAGCTGTTTTTT | CASWRGQGFPGELFF
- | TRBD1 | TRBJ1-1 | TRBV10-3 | TGTGCCATCATCCCGGACAGGGGGAACACTGAAGCTTTCTTT | CAIIPDRGNTEAFF
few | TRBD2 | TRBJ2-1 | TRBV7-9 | TGTGCCAGCAGCTTAGCCGCCCTAGCGGGAACCCCCCTAAACAATGAGCAGTTCTTC | CASSLAALAGTPLNNEQFF
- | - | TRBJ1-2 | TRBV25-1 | TGTGCCAGCAGTGAATATCCGCGGGGAGGCTACACCTTC | CASSEYPRGGYTF
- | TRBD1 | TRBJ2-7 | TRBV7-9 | TGTGCCAGCAGCTTGGCCTTGGGACAGAGCTCCTACGAGCAGTACTTC | CASSLALGQSSYEQYF
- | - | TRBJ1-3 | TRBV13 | TGTGCCAGCAGCTTACAGAGGGATTCCTCTGGAAACACCATATATTTT | CASSLQRDSSGNTIYF
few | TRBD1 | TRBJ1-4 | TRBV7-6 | TGTGCCAGCAGCTTAGCAACGGGACAGGGTCGGGGAAATGAAAAACTGTTTTTT | CASSLATGQGRGNEKLFF
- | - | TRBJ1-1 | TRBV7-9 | TGTGCCAGCAGCTGGGTGGGGGGGGAAGAAGCTTTCTTT | CASSWVGGEEAFF
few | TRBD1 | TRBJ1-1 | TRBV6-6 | TGTGCCAGCAGTCCCCAGACAGGGTTGAACACTGAAGCTTTCTTT | CASSPQTGLNTEAFF
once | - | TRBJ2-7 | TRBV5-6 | TGTGCCAGCAGCTTGGGTCTAGCCGTGGACGAGCAGTACTTC | CASSLGLAVDEQYF
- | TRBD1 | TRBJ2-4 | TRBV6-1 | TGTGCCAGCAGTGAAGGGACAGGGAGAGACATTCAGTACTTC | CASSEGTGRDIQYF
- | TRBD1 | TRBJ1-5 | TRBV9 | TGTGCCAGCAGCCGAACAGGGGGCCAGCCCCAGCATTTT | CASSRTGGQPQHF
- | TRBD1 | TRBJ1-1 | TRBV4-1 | TGCGCCAGCAGCCGAGGGACAGGGATGAACACTGAAGCTTTCTTT | CASSRGTGMNTEAFF
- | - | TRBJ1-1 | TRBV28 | TGTGCCAGCAGTTTACGTCCTAACACTGAAGCTTTCTTT | CASSLRPNTEAFF
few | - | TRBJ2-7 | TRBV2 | TGTGCCAGCAGCGGTCCGGAGCAGTACTTC | CASSGPEQYF
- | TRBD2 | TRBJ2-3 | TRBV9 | TGTGCCAGCGGTAGCGGGGGAGCAGATACGCAGTATTTT | CASGSGGADTQYF
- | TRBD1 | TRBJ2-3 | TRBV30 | TGTGCCTGGCTATTACAGGGGACGCAGTATTTT | CAWLLQGTQYF